Detailed here is one TCR beta chain. The source of the sample is a study of human T cells and chemical hapten exposure. For the study at large: For the roughly 25-week duration of the study, patients were given weekly doses of diphenylcyclopropenone on the scalp.

The CDR3 spans 14 residues. Trimming took 6 bases from V and 6 from J; bases not matched to a gene: 8. Time point reported: pre-sensitization, week 0. Treatment of the sample: therapeutic diphenylcyclopropenone sensitization with weekly scalp DPC. The study enrolled 18 to 70-year-old alopecia patients suitable for DPC. Source study methods: Across samples, TCR counts had a median of about 92,000 and ranged from about 23,224 to 700,000. TCRdb redid the calling of the RACE reads with MiXCR, one entry per CDR3 protein. These V and J calls are TCRdb output, not the study's own analysis. The table has 250,000 to 300,000 distinct CDR3 sequences, around 7.3% seen once.

This chain joins TRBV12-3 or TRBV12-4 and TRBJ2-1; TRBD2 matches at 7 bases. The TCR originated in a man younger than 30 with alopecia areata. Some clones in this sample may be carry-over from other donors' samples. Material: whole blood, obtained in connection with sensitization to the hapten diphenylcyclopropenone (DPC). CDR3 residues: CASRAGTMANEQFF. The CDR3 DNA follows: TGTGCCAGCAGGGCCGGGACTATGGCCAATGAGCAGTTCTTC.